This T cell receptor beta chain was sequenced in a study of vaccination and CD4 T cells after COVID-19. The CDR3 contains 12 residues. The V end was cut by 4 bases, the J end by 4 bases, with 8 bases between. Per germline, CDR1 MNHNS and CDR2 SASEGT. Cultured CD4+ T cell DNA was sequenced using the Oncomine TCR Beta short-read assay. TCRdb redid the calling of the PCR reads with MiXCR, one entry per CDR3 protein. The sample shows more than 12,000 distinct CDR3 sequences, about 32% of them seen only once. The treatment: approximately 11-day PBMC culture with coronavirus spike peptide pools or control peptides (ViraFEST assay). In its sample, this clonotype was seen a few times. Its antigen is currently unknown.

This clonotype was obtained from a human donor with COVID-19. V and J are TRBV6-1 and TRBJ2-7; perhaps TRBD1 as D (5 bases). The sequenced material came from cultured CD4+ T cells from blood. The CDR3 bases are TGTGCCAGCAGTGTGGGGCCATACGAGCAGTACTTC. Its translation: CASSVGPYEQYF.